The 14 T cell receptor beta chains below all came from one sample that was sequenced in a study of long-term antiretroviral therapy in people with HIV. The run of the v3.0 immunoSEQ assay was at survey level. TCRdb's table, derived via immunoSEQ multiplex PCR, lists solely in-frame clones and lacks some. The sample records roughly 28,000 clones, approximately 80% being singletons. Sequenced here: unsorted PBMCs, sampled 3 years after starting antiretroviral therapy. All receptors come from a middle-aged man with HIV.

This chain joins TRBV11-2 and TRBJ2-3, with 8 bases that match TRBD2. CDR1 and CDR2 from the germline V gene are SGHAT and FQNNGV. The CDR3 contains 16 residues. V was clipped by 3 bases and J by 5 bases; unmatched bases: 10. This CDR3 reads CASSFSPGGELDTQYF. In DNA, the CDR3 is TGTGCCAGCAGCTTTTCCCCGGGGGGGGAGCTAGATACGCAGTATTTT.

The chain recombines TRBV27 with TRBJ1-2, with a possible D match to TRBD1 (5 bases). Germline CDR1 is MNHEY and CDR2 is SMNVEV (reference sequence). The CDR3 spans 15 residues. Trimming stripped 0 bases from V and 5 bases from J, with 13 bases between. The chain's CDR3 is CASSLSAGGGYGYTF. CDR3 sequence (DNA): TGTGCCAGCAGTTTATCAGCGGGGGGAGGGTATGGCTACACCTTC.

The V and J genes are TRBV12-5 and TRBJ2-1, with TRBD1 matching over 11 bases. This CDR3 contains 15 residues. Germline V lookup: CDR1 LGHNT, CDR2 FRNRAP. Trimming took 6 bases from V and 10 from J; bases not matched to a gene: 11. The DNA for the CDR3 is TGTGCTAGTGGCCCCGGGACAGGGGGATTCGAGGAGCAGTTCTTC. This codes for CASGPGTGGFEEQFF.

This clone was recorded a few times. V is TRBV7-9 and J is TRBJ2-7; D uncertain. This CDR3 region has 11 residues. V was shortened by 1 base and J by 7 bases, with 5 bases between the two germline ends. Germline V lookup: CDR1 SEHNR, CDR2 FQNEAQ (reference sequence). The DNA of the CDR3 is TGTGCCAGCAGCTTAGAGTGGGAGCAGTACTTC. This gives the protein CASSLEWEQYF.

This clone was counted a single time. The chain recombines TRBV9 with TRBJ2-2; a weak D match, TRBD1 (5 bases). Germline V gene lookup returns CDR1 SGDLS and CDR2 YYNGEE. V gave up 5 bases and J gave up 0 bases, with 11 bases separating them. The length of the CDR3 is 15 residues. The CDR3 DNA is TGTGCCAGCAGGTGGACAACCTCGAACACCGGGGAGCTGTTTTTT. Encoded protein: CASRWTTSNTGELFF.

Written as DNA, the CDR3 is TGTGCCTCGCGGGGGGGGACAGGGCCCTACAATGAGCAGTTCTTC. It specifies CASRGGTGPYNEQFF. The rearrangement uses TRBV25-1 and TRBJ2-1; the D gene could be TRBD1 or TRBD2 (9 bases each). CDR3 length: 15 residues. Germline loops: CDR1 MGHDK, CDR2 SYGVNS. V shed 11 bases and J shed 2 bases, with 19 bases lying between them.

CDR3 DNA sequence: TGTGCCAGCAGTGAAGCGGAGGTAGCCTACTATGGCTACACCTTC. It is translated as CASSEAEVAYYGYTF. The chain couples TRBV2 to TRBJ1-2; D uncertain. Per the germline V gene, CDR1 is SNHLY and CDR2 is FYNNEI. V lost 0 bases, J lost 3 bases, and 11 bases lay in between. This CDR3 is 15 amino acids long.

This clone was counted only a few times. The V and J genes are TRBV4-3 and TRBJ2-4, with D perhaps matching TRBD1 (5 bases). Between the trimmed V and J ends, which lost 1 base and 6 bases, there was a span of 16 bases. The germline V gene has CDR1 LGHNA and CDR2 YSLEER. The CDR3 covers 16 residues. In DNA form, the CDR3 reads TGCGCCAGCAGCCAAGGACCCCAGGGAAGTGGAAACATTCAGTACTTC. Its protein product is CASSQGPQGSGNIQYF.

The V gene is TRBV4-1, the J gene TRBJ2-2, with 7 bases identical to TRBD2. The CDR3 spans 14 residues. Germline lookup yields CDR1 MGHRA and CDR2 YSYEKL. J gave up 7 bases and V 6 bases, and 8 bases lay outside the gene matches. The CDR3 protein is CASRIQGGSGELFF. The CDR3 nucleotides read TGCGCCAGCAGGATCCAGGGCGGGAGCGGGGAGCTGTTTTTT.

The chain links TRBV10-3 to TRBJ2-7, with a possible D match to TRBD1 (5 bases). V was pared by 10 bases and J by 2 bases, with 12 bases between. This CDR3 is built from 12 residues. The V gene's germline CDR1 is ENHRY and CDR2 SYGVKD. CDR3 sequence reads: CATSDKTYEQYF. CDR3 bases: TGTGCCACTTCGGACAAGACCTACGAGCAGTACTTC.

V is TRBV4-2 and J is TRBJ2-7; TRBD1 aligns across 10 bases. CDR3 length: 15 residues. CDR1 is LGHNA and CDR2 is YNFKEQ in the germline V gene. The ends lost 4 bases at V and 5 bases at J; junction bases unmatched: 8. The CDR3 nucleotides are TGTGCCAGCAGCCCCAGACAGGGGGCTAAGGACGAGCAGTACTTC. This sequence encodes CASSPRQGAKDEQYF.

The chain carries TRBV6-6 and TRBJ2-1, with 7 bases aligning to TRBD1. The CDR3 extends over 13 amino acids. Germline assignment: CDR1 MNHNY and CDR2 SVGAGI (reference sequence). J gave up 3 bases and V 5 bases, and 1 base lay outside the gene matches. The CDR3 DNA reads as TGTGCCAGCAGTCGGGACAGCTACAATGAGCAGTTCTTC. This sequence encodes CASSRDSYNEQFF.

This rearrangement joins TRBV28 to TRBJ1-2; D might be TRBD1 (6 bases). Trimming removed 9 bases from V and 0 bases from J, with 11 bases in between. This CDR3 contains 13 residues. The germline CDR1 and CDR2 sequences are MDHEN and SYDVKM. CDR3: CASGTFANYGYTF. The CDR3 DNA sequence: TGTGCCAGTGGGACATTTGCTAACTATGGCTACACCTTC.

This clone showed up just once. V gene TRBV9 combines with J gene TRBJ2-6; maybe TRBD1 (5 bases). The length of the CDR3 is 16 residues. The V and J ends lost 4 bases and 4 bases respectively, with 15 bases between them. CDR1 and CDR2 (germline): SGDLS, YYNGEE. The CDR3 DNA sequence: TGTGCCAGCAGCCCCCGACAGCTCCTGGGGGCCAACGTCCTGACTTTC. It yields the protein CASSPRQLLGANVLTF.